The rows below give T cell receptor beta chains drawn from one sample of a study of blood T cell repertoires in COVID-19. Sequenced by immunoSEQ multiplex PCR; TCRdb stores in-frame clones only, minus some. The table includes roughly 60,000 clones, around 83% detected once. Sequencing was done on a sample of peripheral blood. These receptors were taken from a woman in her fifties or sixties with acute or convalescent COVID-19. Each CDR3 is given with its conserved first and last residue. Each record gives: V gene, J gene, clone size, D gene, CDR3 DNA, CDR3 protein. D genes are given only for firm matches. The listing skips clone size in some rows; elsewhere it reads once, few, many or a size class.

TRBV19,TRBJ2-2,once,TRBD1,TGTGCCACCAAGGACAGGGCGCACACCGGGGAGCTGTTTTTT,CATKDRAHTGELFF
TRBV18,TRBJ1-3,once,.,TGTGCCAGCTCACCACCCCAGGGAACCGGAAACACCATATATTTT,CASSPPQGTGNTIYF
TRBV7-3,TRBJ1-1,once,.,TGTGCCAGCAGCTTAACGGGACTACAGAACACTGAAGCTTTCTTT,CASSLTGLQNTEAFF
TRBV5-5,TRBJ2-2,.,.,TGTGCCAGCAGCTTCTTAGGGGGTTGGAACACCGGGGAGCTGTTTTTT,CASSFLGGWNTGELFF
TRBV9,TRBJ1-1,.,.,TGTGCCAGCAGCGTAGTGGAGGGGCCCTCAGGTCGAGCTTTCTTT,CASSVVEGPSGRAFF
TRBV11-2,TRBJ1-2,.,.,TGTGCCAGCAGCTTCGCAGGGAGGGGCTACACCTTC,CASSFAGRGYTF
TRBV6-1,TRBJ1-4,.,TRBD1,TGTGCCAGCAGTGAAGGACAGGGGGAGAGTGAAAAACTGTTTTTT,CASSEGQGESEKLFF
TRBV2,TRBJ2-1,.,.,TGTGCCAGCACCGAGGGGGGGGCACTCTACAATGAGCAGTTCTTC,CASTEGGALYNEQFF
TRBV19,TRBJ2-3,.,TRBD2,TGTGCCAGTAGCGGTGGGGGAGGGAGGCCAGATACGCAGTATTTT,CASSGGGGRPDTQYF
TRBV5-1,TRBJ2-7,.,.,TGCGCCAGCGGAACCGGACAGATCTACGAGCAGTACTTC,CASGTGQIYEQYF
TRBV30,TRBJ1-4,once,.,TGTGCCTGGAGTGTCGGGTTTTTAACTAATGAAAAACTGTTTTTT,CAWSVGFLTNEKLFF
TRBV6-4,TRBJ1-4,.,.,TGTGCCAACTCTACAGGGAGAAATGAAAAACTGTTTTTT,CANSTGRNEKLFF
TRBV3-1/TRBV3-2,TRBJ1-4,.,.,TGTGCCAGCAGCCAAGAAGCACCCACCTTTGCAACTAATGAAAAACTGTTTTTT,CASSQEAPTFATNEKLFF
TRBV2,TRBJ2-3,.,.,TGTGCCAGCAGTAAGCTAGCCCGCACAGATACGCAGTATTTT,CASSKLARTDTQYF
TRBV2,TRBJ1-1,.,.,TGTGCCAGCAGTGGGGCAGCGAACACTGAAGCTTTCTTT,CASSGAANTEAFF
TRBV19,TRBJ1-6,.,.,TGTGCCAGTAGTACCCCTGATTCACCCCTCCACTTT,CASSTPDSPLHF
TRBV27,TRBJ1-4,.,.,TGTGCCAGCAGTTATGGCCCCGGGCAGGGTCCTAATGAAAAACTGTTTTTT,CASSYGPGQGPNEKLFF
TRBV30,TRBJ1-5,few,.,TGTGCCTGGAGTGTACTGGGGGGGAATGGGCAGCCCCAGCATTTT,CAWSVLGGNGQPQHF
TRBV4-2,TRBJ1-1,once,.,TGTGCCAGCAGCCAAAGGGGGGGGATGACTGAAGCTTTCTTT,CASSQRGGMTEAFF